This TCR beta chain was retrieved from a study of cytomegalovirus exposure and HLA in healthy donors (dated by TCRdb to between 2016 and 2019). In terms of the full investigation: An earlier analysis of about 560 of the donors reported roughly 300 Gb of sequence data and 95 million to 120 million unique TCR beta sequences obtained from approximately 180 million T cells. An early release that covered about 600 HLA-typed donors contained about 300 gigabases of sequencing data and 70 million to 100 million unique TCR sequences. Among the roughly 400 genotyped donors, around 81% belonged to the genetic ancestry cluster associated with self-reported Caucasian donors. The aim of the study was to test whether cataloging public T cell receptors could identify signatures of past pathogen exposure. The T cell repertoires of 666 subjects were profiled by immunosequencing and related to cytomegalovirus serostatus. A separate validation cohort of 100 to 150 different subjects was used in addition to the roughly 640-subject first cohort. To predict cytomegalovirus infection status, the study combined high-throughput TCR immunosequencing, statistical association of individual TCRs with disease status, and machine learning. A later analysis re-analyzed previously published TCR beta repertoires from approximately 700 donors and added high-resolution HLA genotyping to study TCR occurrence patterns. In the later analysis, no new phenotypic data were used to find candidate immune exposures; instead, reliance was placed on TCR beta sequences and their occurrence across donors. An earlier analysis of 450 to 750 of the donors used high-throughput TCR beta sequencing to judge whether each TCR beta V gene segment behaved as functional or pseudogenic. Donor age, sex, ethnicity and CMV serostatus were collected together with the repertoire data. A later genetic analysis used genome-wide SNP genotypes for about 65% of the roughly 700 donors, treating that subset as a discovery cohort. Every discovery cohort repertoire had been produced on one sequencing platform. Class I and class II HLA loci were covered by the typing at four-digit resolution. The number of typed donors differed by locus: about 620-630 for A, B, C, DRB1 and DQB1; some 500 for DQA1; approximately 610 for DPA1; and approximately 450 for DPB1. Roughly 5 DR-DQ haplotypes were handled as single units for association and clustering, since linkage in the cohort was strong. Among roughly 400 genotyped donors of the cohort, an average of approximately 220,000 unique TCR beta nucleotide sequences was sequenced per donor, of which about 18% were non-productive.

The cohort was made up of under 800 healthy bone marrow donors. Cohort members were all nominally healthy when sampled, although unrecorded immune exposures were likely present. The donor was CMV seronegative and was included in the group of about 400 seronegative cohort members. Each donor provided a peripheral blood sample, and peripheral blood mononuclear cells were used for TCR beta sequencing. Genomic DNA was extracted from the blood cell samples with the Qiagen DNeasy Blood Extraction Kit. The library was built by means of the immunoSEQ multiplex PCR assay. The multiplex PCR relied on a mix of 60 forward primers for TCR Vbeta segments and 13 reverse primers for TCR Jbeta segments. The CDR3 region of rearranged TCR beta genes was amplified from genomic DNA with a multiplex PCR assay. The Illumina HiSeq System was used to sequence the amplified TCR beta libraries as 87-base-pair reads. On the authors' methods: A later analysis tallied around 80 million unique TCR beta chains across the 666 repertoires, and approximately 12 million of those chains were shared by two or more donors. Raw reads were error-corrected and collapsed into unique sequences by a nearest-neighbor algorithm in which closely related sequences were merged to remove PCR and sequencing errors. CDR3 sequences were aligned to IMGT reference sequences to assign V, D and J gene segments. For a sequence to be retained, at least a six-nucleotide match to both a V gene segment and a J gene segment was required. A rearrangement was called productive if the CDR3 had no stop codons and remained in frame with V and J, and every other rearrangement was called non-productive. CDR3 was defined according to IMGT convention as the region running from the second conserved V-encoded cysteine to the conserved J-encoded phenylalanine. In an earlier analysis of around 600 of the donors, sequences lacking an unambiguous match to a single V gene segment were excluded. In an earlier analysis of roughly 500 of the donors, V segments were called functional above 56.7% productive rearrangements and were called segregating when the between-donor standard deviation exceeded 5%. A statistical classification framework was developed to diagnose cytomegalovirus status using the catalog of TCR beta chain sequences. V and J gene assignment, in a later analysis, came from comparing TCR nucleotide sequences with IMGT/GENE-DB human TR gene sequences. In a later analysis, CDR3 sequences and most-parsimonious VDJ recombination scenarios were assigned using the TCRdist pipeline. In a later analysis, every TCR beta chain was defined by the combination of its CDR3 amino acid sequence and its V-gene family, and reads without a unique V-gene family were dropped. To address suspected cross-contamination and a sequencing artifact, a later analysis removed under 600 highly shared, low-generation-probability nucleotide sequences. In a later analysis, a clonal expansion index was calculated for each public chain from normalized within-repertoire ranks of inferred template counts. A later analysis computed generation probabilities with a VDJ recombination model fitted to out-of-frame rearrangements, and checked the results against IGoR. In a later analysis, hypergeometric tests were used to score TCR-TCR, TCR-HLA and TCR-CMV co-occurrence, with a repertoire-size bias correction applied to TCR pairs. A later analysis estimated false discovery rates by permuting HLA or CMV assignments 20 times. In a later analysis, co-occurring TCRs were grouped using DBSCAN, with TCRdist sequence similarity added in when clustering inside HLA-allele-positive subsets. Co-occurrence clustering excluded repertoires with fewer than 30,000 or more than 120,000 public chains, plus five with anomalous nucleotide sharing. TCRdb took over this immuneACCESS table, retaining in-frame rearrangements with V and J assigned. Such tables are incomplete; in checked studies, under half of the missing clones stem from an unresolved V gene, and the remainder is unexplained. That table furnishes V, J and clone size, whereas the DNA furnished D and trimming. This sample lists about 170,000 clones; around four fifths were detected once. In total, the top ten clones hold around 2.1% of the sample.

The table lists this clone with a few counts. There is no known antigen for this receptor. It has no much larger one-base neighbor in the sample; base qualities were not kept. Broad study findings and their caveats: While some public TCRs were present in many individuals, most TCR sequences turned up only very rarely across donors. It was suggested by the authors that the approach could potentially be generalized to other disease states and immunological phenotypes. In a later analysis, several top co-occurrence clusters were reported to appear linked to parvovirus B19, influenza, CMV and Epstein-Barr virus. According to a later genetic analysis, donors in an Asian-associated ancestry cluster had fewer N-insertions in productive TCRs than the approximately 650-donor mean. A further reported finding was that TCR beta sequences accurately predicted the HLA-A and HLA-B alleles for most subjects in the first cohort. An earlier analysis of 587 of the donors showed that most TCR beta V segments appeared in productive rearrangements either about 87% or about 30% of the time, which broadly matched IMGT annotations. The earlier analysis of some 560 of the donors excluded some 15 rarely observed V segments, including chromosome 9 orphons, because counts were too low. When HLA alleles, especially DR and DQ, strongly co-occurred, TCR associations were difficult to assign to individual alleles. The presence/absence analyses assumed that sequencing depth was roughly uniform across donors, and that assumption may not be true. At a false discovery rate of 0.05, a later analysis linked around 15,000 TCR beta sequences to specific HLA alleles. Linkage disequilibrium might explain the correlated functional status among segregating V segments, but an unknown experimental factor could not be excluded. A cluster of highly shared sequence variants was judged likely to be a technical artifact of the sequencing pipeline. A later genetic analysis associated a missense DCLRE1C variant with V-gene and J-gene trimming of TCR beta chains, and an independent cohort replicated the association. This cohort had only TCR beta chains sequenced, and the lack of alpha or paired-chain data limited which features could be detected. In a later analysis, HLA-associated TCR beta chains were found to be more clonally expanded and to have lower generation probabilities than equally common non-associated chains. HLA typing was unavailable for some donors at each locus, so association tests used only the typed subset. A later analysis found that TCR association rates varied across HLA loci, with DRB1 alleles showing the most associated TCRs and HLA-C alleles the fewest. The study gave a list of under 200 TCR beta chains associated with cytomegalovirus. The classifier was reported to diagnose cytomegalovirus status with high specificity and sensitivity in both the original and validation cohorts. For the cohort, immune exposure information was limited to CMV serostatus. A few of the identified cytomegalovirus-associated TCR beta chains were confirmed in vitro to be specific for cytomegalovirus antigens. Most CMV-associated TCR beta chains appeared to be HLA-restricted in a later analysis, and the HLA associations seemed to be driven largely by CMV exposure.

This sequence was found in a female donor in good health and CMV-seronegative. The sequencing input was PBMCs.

The DNA sequence reads TGTGCCAGCAGCCCATCACTGGGGGGACCCTACAATGAGCAGTTCTTC. Its translation is CASSPSLGGPYNEQFF. The rearranged segments are TRBV9 and TRBJ2-1, with TRBD2 perhaps the D gene, on 6 matching bases. The CDR3 goes from the cysteine to the phenylalanine over 16 residues. Of all the DNA, just the CDR3 is kept, 48 bases in frame from base 1. V is reduced by 4 bases and J by 2 bases, leaving a spacing of 16 bases between them. CDR1 and CDR2, per the germline V gene, are SGDLS and YYNGEE.